This TCR beta chain derives from a study of vaccination and CD4 T cells after COVID-19. Sequencing of the DNA from cultured CD4+ T cells was carried out with the Oncomine TCR Beta short-read assay. From the PCR reads, TCRdb called clonotypes with MiXCR, one entry per CDR3 protein. Of about 18,000 distinct CDR3 sequences listed, roughly half are singletons. Treatment denoted: 10-day PBMC culture with coronavirus spike peptide pools or control peptides (ViraFEST assay). After expanding antigen-specific T cells with peptide pools, ViraFEST sequenced their TCRs. Points on this clonotype: Its antigen remains unidentified.

Sequenced: CD4+ T cells from blood, cultured in vitro. The origin of this receptor is a human donor who had recovered from COVID-19.

CDR3 DNA sequence: TGTGCCAGCAGCCTCTCCGTGGGACAGGGTAATGAAAAACTGTTTTTT. This sequence encodes CASSLSVGQGNEKLFF. J is TRBJ1-4 and V is TRBV7-2, with 9 bases aligning to TRBD1. Germline lookup yields CDR1 SGHTA and CDR2 FQGNSA. Germline trimming cut 5 bases from V and 4 bases from J; bases unmatched to any gene: 8. This CDR3 spans 16 amino acids.